This is a list of T cell receptor beta chains from one sample in a study of tumor-infiltrating lymphocytes in primary liver carcinoma. TCRdb reanalysed the multiplex PCR reads using MiXCR and keeps one entry per CDR3 protein. The profile shows 310,000 or so distinct CDR3 sequences, roughly 60% of them singletons. Sequenced material: peripheral blood. These receptors all come from a woman in her 30s with primary liver carcinoma and hepatitis B virus infection. The CDR3 runs from the conserved cysteine through the conserved F or W. The D gene is left open where the match is weak. The listing skips clone size in some rows; elsewhere it reads once, few, many or a size class.

clone_size,v_call,j_call,d_call,cdr3_aa,cdr3_nt
many,TRBV6-5,TRBJ2-1,.,CASSYSNAEQFF,TGTGCCAGCAGTTACTCGAATGCTGAGCAGTTCTTC
many,TRBV6-1,TRBJ2-7,.,CASSDQGDSHEQYF,TGTGCCAGCAGTGATCAGGGAGACTCCCACGAGCAGTACTTC
once,TRBV7-9,TRBJ2-1,TRBD2,CANSPLTSGAQFF,TGTGCCAACAGCCCCCTGACTAGCGGAGCACAGTTCTTC
many,TRBV11-2,TRBJ2-5,TRBD1,CASSSGQGSETQYF,TGTGCCAGCAGCTCGGGACAGGGATCAGAGACCCAGTACTTC
.,TRBV10-3,TRBJ1-5,TRBD1,CAISESGGGPGSGQPQHF,TGTGCCATCAGTGAGTCTGGAGGGGGCCCCGGCTCAGGTCAGCCCCAGCATTTT
.,TRBV11-2,TRBJ2-7,.,CASSSTQETPYEQYF,TGTGCCAGCAGCTCGACGCAGGAGACACCCTACGAGCAGTACTTC
.,TRBV28,TRBJ2-7,.,CASNSNRYEQYF,TGTGCCAGTAACTCCAACCGGTACGAGCAGTACTTC
.,TRBV5-6,TRBJ1-1,TRBD1,CVTYGQGVAGTEAFF,TGTGTCACCTACGGACAGGGAGTAGCGGGCACTGAAGCTTTCTTT
many,TRBV6-5,TRBJ2-1,.,CASTLTAPGVNEQFF,TGTGCCAGCACCCTAACCGCGCCGGGGGTGAATGAGCAGTTCTTC
few,TRBV6-1,TRBJ2-2,TRBD2,CASQGEREYTGELFF,TGTGCCAGCCAAGGGGAGCGGGAGTACACCGGGGAGCTGTTTTTT
many,TRBV11-2,TRBJ2-5,.,CASSLVDTNQETQYF,TGTGCCAGCAGCTTAGTGGACACAAATCAAGAGACCCAGTACTTC
.,TRBV11-2,TRBJ2-3,.,CASTNTAELRTDAQYF,TGTGCCAGCACTAACACAGCGGAGCTTAGGACAGATGCGCAGTATTTT
.,TRBV25-1,TRBJ1-6,.,CASSALLGSPLHF,TGTGCCAGCAGTGCGCTACTGGGATCACCCCTCCACTTT
.,TRBV18,TRBJ2-2,.,CASSPPVLAATNTGELFF,TGTGCCAGCTCACCACCGGTGCTAGCCGCAACGAACACCGGGGAGCTGTTTTTT
.,TRBV11-2,TRBJ2-5,.,CASSLPSTTKTQYF,TGTGCCAGCAGCCTCCCGAGTACGACCAAGACCCAGTACTTC
many,TRBV11-1,TRBJ1-1,.,CASSLGSGNTEAFF,TGTGCCAGCAGCTTGGGGTCGGGGAACACTGAAGCTTTCTTT